The T cell receptor beta chain described here comes from a study of T-cell reconstitution after alpha-beta-depleted transplantation in children. In its sample, this clonotype was seen many times. Its antigen is unidentified. Library preparation (for TCRbeta) was performed with unique molecular identifiers. A single record per CDR3 protein comes from TCRdb applying MiXCR to the PCR reads. The sample lists hundreds of thousands of distinct CDR3 sequences, about 12% seen once, with about 0.79% in the top ten. V lost 7 bases to trimming and J lost 4 bases; unmatched junction nucleotides: 11. The CDR3 spans 15 residues. Germline V lookup: CDR1 DFQATT, CDR2 SNEGSKA (reference sequence). General study results and limits: The origin of alpha-beta T cells about two months after transplant was reportedly several hundred expanded graft clones. Surviving recipient T cells and thymic progenitors underlay high day-60 TCRbeta diversity in some patients. T-cell counts and diversity at one year following transplant were attributed mainly to newly produced T cells.

The source material was PBMCs, sampled before TCRalphabeta/CD19-depleted stem cell transplant. The chain uses TRBV20-1 and TRBJ2-3, with 10 bases lining up with TRBD2. This clonotype originated in a girl aged 2-15 years with congenital amegakaryocytic thrombocytopenia, due to receive a stem cell transplant. The CDR3 reads CSGGVTSGNADTQYF. DNA for the CDR3: TGCAGTGGTGGGGTAACTAGCGGGAACGCAGATACGCAGTATTTT.